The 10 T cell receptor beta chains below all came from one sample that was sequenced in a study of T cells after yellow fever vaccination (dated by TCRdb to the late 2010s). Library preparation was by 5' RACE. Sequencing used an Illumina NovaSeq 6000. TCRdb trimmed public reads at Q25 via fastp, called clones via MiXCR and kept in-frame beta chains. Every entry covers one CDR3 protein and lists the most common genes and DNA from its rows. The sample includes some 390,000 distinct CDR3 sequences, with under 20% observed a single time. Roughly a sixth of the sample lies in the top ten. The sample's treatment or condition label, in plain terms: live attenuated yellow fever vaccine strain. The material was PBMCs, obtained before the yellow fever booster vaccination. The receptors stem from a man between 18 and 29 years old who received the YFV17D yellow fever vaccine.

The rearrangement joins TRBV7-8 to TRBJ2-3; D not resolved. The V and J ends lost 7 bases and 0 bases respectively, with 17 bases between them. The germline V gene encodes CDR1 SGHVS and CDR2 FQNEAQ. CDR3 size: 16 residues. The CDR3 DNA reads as TGTGCCAGCATTTCCCGGACGGTAACTAGCACAGATACGCAGTATTTT. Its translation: CASISRTVTSTDTQYF.

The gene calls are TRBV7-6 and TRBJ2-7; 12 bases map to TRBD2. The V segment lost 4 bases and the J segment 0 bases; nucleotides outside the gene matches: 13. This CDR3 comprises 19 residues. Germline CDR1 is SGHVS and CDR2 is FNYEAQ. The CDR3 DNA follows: TGTGCCAGCAGCTCACAACTAGCGGGGGGCCGATTAAGCTCCTACGAGCAGTACTTC. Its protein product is CASSSQLAGGRLSSYEQYF.

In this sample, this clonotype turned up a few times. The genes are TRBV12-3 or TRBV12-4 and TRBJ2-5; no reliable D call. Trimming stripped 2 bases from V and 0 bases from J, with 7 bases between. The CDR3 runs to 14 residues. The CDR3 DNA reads TGTGCCAGCAGTTTATATGGAAACCAAGAGACCCAGTACTTC. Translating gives CASSLYGNQETQYF.

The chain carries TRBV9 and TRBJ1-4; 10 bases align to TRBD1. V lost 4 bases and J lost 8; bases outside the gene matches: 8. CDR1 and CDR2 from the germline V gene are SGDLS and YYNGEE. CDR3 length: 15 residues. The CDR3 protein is CASSPPGTGEEKLFF. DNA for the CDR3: TGTGCCAGCAGCCCGCCCGGGACAGGGGAAGAAAAACTGTTTTTT. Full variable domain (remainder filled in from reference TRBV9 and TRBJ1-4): DSGVTQTPKHLITATGQRVTLRCSPRSGDLSVYWYQQSLDQGLQFLIQYYNGEERAKGNILERFSAQQFPDLHSELNLSSLELGDSALYFCASSPPGTGEEKLFFGSGTQLSVL.

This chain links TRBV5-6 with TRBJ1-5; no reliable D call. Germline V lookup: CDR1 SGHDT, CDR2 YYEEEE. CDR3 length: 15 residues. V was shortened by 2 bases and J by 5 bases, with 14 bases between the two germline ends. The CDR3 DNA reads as TGTGCCAGCAGCTTTGGTGCGTTAGACTATCAGCCCCAGCATTTT. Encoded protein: CASSFGALDYQPQHF.

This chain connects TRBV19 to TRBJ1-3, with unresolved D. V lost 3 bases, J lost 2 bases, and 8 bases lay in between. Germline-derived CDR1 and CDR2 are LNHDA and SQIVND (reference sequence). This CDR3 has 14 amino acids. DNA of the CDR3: TGTGCCAGTAGTATTCACACGCCTGGAAACACCATATATTTT. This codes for CASSIHTPGNTIYF.

CDR3 nucleotide sequence: TGTGCCAGCAGTTTTAGTGGGAGGCACTATGGCTACACCTTC. Residues: CASSFSGRHYGYTF. The chain joins TRBV12-3 or TRBV12-4 to TRBJ1-2; no definite D call. This CDR3 has 14 residues. V was shortened by 3 bases and J by 3 bases, with 11 bases between the two germline ends.

Here the CDR3 reads CASSYGGFQETQYF. DNA of the CDR3: TGTGCCAGCAGTTACGGTGGTTTTCAAGAGACCCAGTACTTC. This rearrangement joins TRBV6-2 or TRBV6-3 to TRBJ2-5; D ambiguous. The CDR3 is 14 amino acids. Trimming removed 2 bases at V and 2 bases at J, with 9 bases between. The germline V gene encodes CDR1 MNHEY and CDR2 SVGEGT.

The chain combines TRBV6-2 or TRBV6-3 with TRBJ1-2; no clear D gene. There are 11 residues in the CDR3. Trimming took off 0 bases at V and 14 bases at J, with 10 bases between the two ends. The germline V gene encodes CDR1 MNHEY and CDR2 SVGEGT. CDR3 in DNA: TGTGCCAGCAGTTACTCGCTCCAGGTAACCTTC. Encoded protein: CASSYSLQVTF.

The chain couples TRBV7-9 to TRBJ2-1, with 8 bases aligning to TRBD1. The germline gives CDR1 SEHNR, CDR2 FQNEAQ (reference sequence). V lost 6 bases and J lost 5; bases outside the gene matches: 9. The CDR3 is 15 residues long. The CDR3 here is CASSSGQGRNNEQFF. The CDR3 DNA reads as TGTGCCAGCAGTTCAGGACAGGGAAGAAACAATGAGCAGTTCTTC.